This T cell receptor (beta chain) is from a study of cytomegalovirus exposure and HLA in healthy donors. General observations from the study: Later, TCR association rates were found to vary by HLA locus, highest for DRB1 and lowest for HLA-C. Most of the TCR beta V segments (in an earlier analysis) were productive either about 87% or about 30% of the time. The study carried out a later analysis of TCR beta sequences. It associated about 15,000 of them with specific HLA alleles at a false discovery rate of 0.05. It was taken for granted in presence/absence analyses that sequencing depth across donors was roughly uniform.

This CDR3 has 14 amino acids. The V gene's germline CDR1 is MDHEN and CDR2 SYDVKM. Trimming pared 1 base from V and 4 bases from J, leaving 8 bases between. PCR used 60 Vbeta primers and 13 Jbeta primers. Sequenced by immunoSEQ multiplex PCR; TCRdb stores in-frame clones only, minus some. The sample lists roughly 260,000 clones; approximately 84% were seen once. A remark on this clone: Its antigen is unidentified. Other DNA sequences in this specimen translate into the identical CDR3.

This TCR came from a woman aged 40 to 50 in good health and CMV-seropositive. The chain uses TRBV28 and TRBJ1-3; the D is unclear. The sequenced sample was PBMCs. The CDR3 DNA sequence: TGTGCCAGCAGTTTATCGGGATCCGGAAACACCATATATTTT. This sequence encodes CASSLSGSGNTIYF. The variable domain in full, with the rest retrieved from reference TRBV28 and TRBJ1-3, is DVKVTQSSRYLVKRTGEKVFLECVQDMDHENMFWYRQDPGLGLRLIYFSYDVKMKEKGDIPEGYSVSREKKERFSLILESASTNQTSMYLCASSLSGSGNTIYFGEGSWLTVV.